Presented here are 16 T cell receptor beta chains from one specimen sequenced in a study of shared clonotypes between healthy human individuals (dated by TCRdb to about 2020). Libraries came from the immunoSEQ multiplex PCR assay. TCRdb re-hosts the immuneACCESS table, in-frame sequences only. Its copies lack some clones; in the studies checked, an unresolved V gene accounts for under half of them, and the cause for the rest is not known. A total of millions of clones appear in this sample, around 96% of them only once. Of the sample, about 1.1% is held by the ten largest clones. For the CD8 naive samples, CD45RO-negative cells were positively selected for CCR7, yielding a CD45RA+CCR7+ population from which TemRA cells were excluded. The sequenced sample consisted of naive CD8+ T cells sorted from blood. In the paper's terms, the cell subset or site label means: CD45RA+CCR7+. The receptors were sampled from a man between 18 and 29 years old in good health.

Regarding this clone: The sample holds other DNA sequences that translate to the same CDR3. The J gene is TRBJ2-7, the V gene TRBV27; D unclear. Trimming shortened V by 3 bases and J by 0 bases, and 9 bases separated the two germline ends. CDR1 is MNHEY and CDR2 is SMNVEV in the germline V gene (reference sequence). CDR3 length equals 14 residues. CDR3: CASSFGGPSYEQYF. The CDR3 DNA sequence: TGTGCCAGCAGTTTCGGCGGACCCTCCTACGAGCAGTACTTC.

Turning to this clone: This specimen includes other DNA sequences encoding the same CDR3. The chain joins TRBV27 to TRBJ2-7, with 12 bases fitting TRBD1. CDR1 and CDR2 from the germline V gene are MNHEY and SMNVEV (reference sequence). The J segment lost 3 bases and the V segment lost 2 bases, leaving 2 bases of the junction unmatched. The CDR3 is 15 amino acids. In DNA, the CDR3 is TGTGCCAGCAGTTTAGGGACAGGGGGCTACTACGAGCAGTACTTC. It is translated as CASSLGTGGYYEQYF.

The chain employs TRBV4-1 and TRBJ2-1; D not certain. Germline lookup yields CDR1 MGHRA and CDR2 YSYEKL. V was cut by 1 base and J by 8 bases, with 12 bases left in between. The length of the CDR3 is 14 residues. CDR3 region: CASSQVSGRHEQFF. CDR3 sequence (DNA): TGCGCCAGCAGCCAAGTCTCCGGCCGCCATGAGCAGTTCTTC.

This clone occurred once. The rearrangement joins TRBV28 to TRBJ1-1; the D is unclear. The ends were cut back, 6 bases at V and 5 bases at J, with 13 bases in the middle. The CDR3 spans 13 residues. From germline, CDR1 is MDHEN and CDR2 SYDVKM. The CDR3 sequence is CASRPPWETEAFF. Written as DNA, the CDR3 is TGTGCCAGCAGGCCACCTTGGGAGACTGAAGCTTTCTTT. Full variable domain (rest looked up from reference TRBV28 and TRBJ1-1): DVKVTQSSRYLVKRTGEKVFLECVQDMDHENMFWYRQDPGLGLRLIYFSYDVKMKEKGDIPEGYSVSREKKERFSLILESASTNQTSMYLCASRPPWETEAFFGQGTRLTVV.

The chain combines TRBV29-1 with TRBJ2-1; 7 nucleotides match TRBD1. There are 13 residues in the CDR3. Germline assignment: CDR1 SQVTM and CDR2 ANQGSEA. Trimming removed 6 bases from V and 5 bases from J; junction bases left unmatched: 7. DNA for the CDR3: TGCAGCGTCGGGGCCCAGGGGGACAATGAGCAGTTCTTC. This gives the protein CSVGAQGDNEQFF.

The gene calls are TRBV19 and TRBJ1-5, with TRBD1 as a possible D gene (6 bases). With 4 bases removed from V and 5 bases from J, the gap between germline ends came to 21 bases. The germline V gene encodes CDR1 LNHDA and CDR2 SQIVND (reference sequence). The CDR3 covers 17 residues. CDR3 coding DNA: TGTGCCAGTAGTACTCTGACGGACAGCAGGGCAGATCAGCCCCAGCATTTT. As protein: CASSTLTDSRADQPQHF.

The genes are TRBV10-2 and TRBJ1-6, with a weak D call TRBD1 (6 bases). CDR1 and CDR2 (germline): WSHSY, SAAADI. Trimming took 6 bases from V and 10 from J, leaving 16 bases between them. The CDR3 length is 14 residues. The CDR3 spells CASSVDSRGSPLHF. The CDR3 nucleotides are TGCGCCAGCAGCGTGGACAGCCGGGGATCACCCCTCCACTTT.

The chain links TRBV11-2 to TRBJ1-6; perhaps TRBD1 as D (5 bases). Per germline, CDR1 SGHAT and CDR2 FQNNGV. Trimming removed 1 base from V and 10 bases from J, with 14 bases in between. The CDR3 sequence is 15 residues long. The CDR3 DNA reads TGTGCCAGCAGCTTAGTAGGGCAGGGCGACTCACCCCTCCACTTT. As protein: CASSLVGQGDSPLHF.

The chain links TRBV6-5 to TRBJ2-2; a possible D gene is TRBD1 (5 bases). From germline, CDR1 is MNHEY and CDR2 SVGAGI. The CDR3 length is 13 residues. Trimming took 2 bases from V and 8 from J, leaving 9 bases between them. The CDR3 nucleotides are TGTGCCAGCAGTTACACCGCAGGGGGGGAGCTGTTTTTT. Its translation: CASSYTAGGELFF.

The chain joins TRBV11-2 to TRBJ2-7; 11 nucleotides align to TRBD1. CDR1 and CDR2 from the germline V gene are SGHAT and FQNNGV. This CDR3 spans 14 amino acids. After removal of 4 bases from V and 6 bases from J, the junction contained 5 bases not matched to a gene. CDR3 loop: CASSSGQGEGEQYF. The CDR3 bases are TGTGCCAGCAGCTCGGGACAGGGGGAGGGCGAGCAGTACTTC.

The V and J genes are TRBV9 and TRBJ1-1; D ambiguous. The V and J ends lost 0 bases and 5 bases respectively, with 14 bases between them. Looked up from germline, CDR1 is SGDLS and CDR2 is YYNGEE. The CDR3 runs to 15 residues. CDR3 coding DNA: TGTGCCAGCAGCGTAGACTGGGGTTTGCGTACTGAAGCTTTCTTT. It translates to CASSVDWGLRTEAFF.

The rearrangement joins TRBV15 to TRBJ2-1; 9 bases fit TRBD1. V dropped 5 bases and J dropped 3; count of bases not matched to a gene: 5. This CDR3 is 15 amino acids long. The germline CDR1 and CDR2 sequences are LNHNV and YYDKDF (reference sequence). The CDR3, as DNA: TGTGCCACCAGCGCGACAGGGGGGAACTACAATGAGCAGTTCTTC. Its protein product is CATSATGGNYNEQFF.

V is TRBV27 and J is TRBJ2-3; 8 bases align to TRBD2. The CDR3 is made up of 17 amino acids. Germline V gene sequence: CDR1 MNHEY, CDR2 SMNVEV (reference sequence). After removal of 2 bases from V and 2 bases from J, the junction contained 9 bases not matched to a gene. The CDR3 protein is CASSLRLAGMITDTQYF. CDR3 nucleotides: TGTGCCAGCAGTTTACGGCTAGCGGGTATGATCACAGATACGCAGTATTTT.

J is TRBJ2-7 and V is TRBV6-5; 8 bases agree with TRBD2. J gave up 7 bases and V 4 bases, and 9 bases lay outside the gene matches. The length of the CDR3 is 14 residues. In germline, CDR1 is MNHEY, CDR2 SVGAGI. CDR3 region: CASSSDTSGGEQYF. The CDR3, as DNA: TGTGCCAGCAGTTCAGACACCTCGGGGGGGGAGCAGTACTTC.

V usage is TRBV9 and J usage is TRBJ1-2, with 8 bases aligning to TRBD1. Germline V gene data show CDR1 as SGDLS and CDR2 as YYNGEE. CDR3 length: 16 amino acids. J lost 0 bases, V lost 2 bases, and 6 bases had no gene match. The CDR3 DNA reads TGTGCCAGCAGCGTGAACAGGGGGGTAGCTAACTATGGCTACACCTTC. Residues: CASSVNRGVANYGYTF.

CDR3 residues: CASSQATIPQDTQYF. CDR3 bases: TGCGCCAGCAGCCAAGCAACGATCCCCCAAGATACGCAGTATTTT. The chain is built from TRBV4-1 and TRBJ2-3; no clear D gene. Germline-derived CDR1 and CDR2 are MGHRA and YSYEKL. The CDR3 consists of 15 residues. Deletions cut 1 base from V and 5 bases from J, with 13 bases between.